The 21 T cell receptor beta chains reported below all come from one sample, sequenced in a study of response to subunit inactivated influenza vaccine. TCRdb re-called the RT-PCR reads with MiXCR, one entry per CDR3 protein. The sample records some 850,000 distinct CDR3 sequences, approximately 17% being singletons. Here the sequenced sample was PBMCs from blood, taken 5 days after vaccination. Receptor source: a man aged 50-60 years who received an inactivated influenza vaccine.

V is TRBV7-8 and J is TRBJ2-7, with TRBD1 identical over 8 bases. The V and J ends lost 4 bases and 5 bases, in that order; junction bases with no gene match: 10. Per the germline V gene, CDR1 is SGHVS and CDR2 is FQNEAQ. The CDR3 covers 15 residues. CDR3 bases: TGTGCCAGCAGCTCGCGGACAGGGTATTACGACGAGCAGTACTTC. Residues: CASSSRTGYYDEQYF.

This clonotype was counted only a few times. The V call is TRBV29-1, the J call TRBJ2-7; weak D call: TRBD1 (6 bases). This CDR3 is built from 16 residues. From germline, CDR1 is SQVTM and CDR2 ANQGSEA. V shed 2 bases and J shed 0 bases, with 17 bases lying between them. The CDR3 here is CSVETVEGQSSYEQYF. The CDR3 coding sequence is TGCAGCGTTGAAACTGTAGAAGGACAGTCCTCCTACGAGCAGTACTTC.

This chain links TRBV5-5 with TRBJ2-2; 7 nucleotides agree with TRBD2. The CDR3 has 16 residues. Germline-derived CDR1 and CDR2 are SGHKS and YYEKEE (reference sequence). Losses at the gene ends were 0 bases for V and 5 bases for J; bases not matched to a gene: 7. This CDR3 reads CASSLAGGYYTGELFF. CDR3 coding DNA: TGTGCCAGCAGCTTGGCCGGGGGGTATTATACCGGGGAGCTGTTTTTT.

The chain carries TRBV9 and TRBJ1-2; TRBD1 might be the D (6 bases). V gave up 2 bases and J gave up 4 bases, with 12 bases separating them. This CDR3 is 14 amino acids long. The germline CDR1 and CDR2 sequences are SGDLS and YYNGEE. For the CDR3, the DNA is TGTGCCAGCAGCGTGGACAGCCCTTCCTATGGCTACACCTTC. Translating it yields CASSVDSPSYGYTF.

The rearrangement joins TRBV5-4 to TRBJ2-6; D gene unclear. The ends were cut back, 1 base at V and 1 base at J, with 6 bases in the middle. The CDR3 has 15 amino acids. CDR1 and CDR2 (germline): SGHNT, YYREEE (reference sequence). CDR3 region: CASSLFTSGANVLTF. CDR3 in DNA: TGTGCCAGCAGCTTGTTCACGTCTGGGGCCAACGTCCTGACTTTC.

This sequence joins TRBV7-9 and TRBJ2-7; D possibly corresponds to TRBD2 (5 bases). Germline lookup yields CDR1 SEHNR and CDR2 FQNEAQ (reference sequence). The CDR3 extends over 15 amino acids. The V end lost 0 bases, the J end lost 3 bases, and 12 bases lay between the germline ends. The CDR3 sequence: CASSLAGAGVYEQYF. The CDR3 coding sequence is TGTGCCAGCAGCTTAGCGGGAGCTGGGGTCTACGAGCAGTACTTC.

This clonotype was counted many times. J is TRBJ2-7 and V is TRBV7-9; D is perhaps TRBD1 (5 bases). Trimming left V 3 bases short and J 3 bases short, with 12 bases between. Germline V gives CDR1 SEHNR, CDR2 FQNEAQ (reference sequence). The CDR3 is 14 residues long. The CDR3, as DNA: TGTGCCAGCAGCTTCGTTGGTGACAGCTACGAGCAGTACTTC. This sequence encodes CASSFVGDSYEQYF. Supplemented by reference TRBV7-9 and TRBJ2-7, the full variable domain reads DTGVSQNPRHKITKRGQNVTFRCDPISEHNRLYWYRQTLGQGPEFLTYFQNEAQLEKSRLLSDRFSAERPKGSFSTLEIQRTEQGDSAMYLCASSFVGDSYEQYFGPGTRLTVT.

V usage is TRBV29-1 and J usage is TRBJ2-7; either TRBD1 or TRBD2 may supply D (6 bases each). Germline CDR1 SQVTM, CDR2 ANQGSEA. Trimming pared 4 bases from V and 3 bases from J, leaving 19 bases between. The CDR3 runs 15 residues. In DNA, the CDR3 is TGCAGCGTTGGCCAGGGGAGGAGGCAGGGCTACGAGCAGTACTTC. Encoded protein: CSVGQGRRQGYEQYF.

The sample holds a few counts of this clonotype. The CDR3 region is CASSQVYRSYEQYF. CDR3 bases: TGCGCCAGCAGCCAAGTCTACCGGTCCTACGAGCAGTACTTC. The V and J genes are TRBV4-3 and TRBJ2-7; no clear D gene. CDR1 and CDR2 (germline): LGHNA, YSLEER. Deletions cut 1 base from V and 1 base from J, with 8 bases between. The CDR3 length is 14 residues.

A few counts support this clonotype. This chain joins TRBV15 and TRBJ2-5; TRBD2 matches at 15 bases. V trimming: 5 bases; J trimming: 0 bases; junction bases outside the gene matches: 7. Germline CDR1 is LNHNV and CDR2 is YYDKDF (reference sequence). The CDR3 length is 18 residues. The CDR3 loop reads CATSLGTSGGTYQETQYF. The CDR3 DNA follows: TGTGCCACCAGCTTAGGGACTAGCGGGGGGACGTACCAAGAGACCCAGTACTTC.

This clonotype has only a few counts. This chain joins TRBV10-3 and TRBJ2-2; TRBD1 matches 7 bases. J was trimmed by 3 bases and V by 6 bases; bases with no gene match: 1. The CDR3 is made up of 13 amino acids. Germline lookup yields CDR1 ENHRY and CDR2 SYGVKD. This CDR3 reads CAIRGQYTGELFF. CDR3 DNA sequence: TGTGCCATCAGGGGACAGTACACCGGGGAGCTGTTTTTT.

The chain employs TRBV20-1 and TRBJ2-1; 8 nucleotides match TRBD1. V lost 1 base, J lost 4 bases, and 15 bases stayed unmatched. Germline assignment: CDR1 DFQATT and CDR2 SNEGSKA (reference sequence). The CDR3 totals 18 residues. The CDR3 spells CSARGGQESSIPYNEQFF. The DNA of the CDR3 is TGCAGTGCTAGAGGGGGACAGGAGTCTTCAATTCCATACAATGAGCAGTTCTTC.

The V gene is TRBV5-1, the J gene TRBJ2-3; TRBD1 aligns across 9 bases. V lost 0 bases, J lost 2 bases, and 4 bases stayed unmatched. CDR3 length equals 16 residues. Germline loops: CDR1 SGHRS, CDR2 YFSETQ. The CDR3, as DNA: TGCGCCAGCAGCTTGGGACAGGGGGTCACCACAGATACGCAGTATTTT. This sequence encodes CASSLGQGVTTDTQYF.

The gene calls are TRBV5-1 and TRBJ2-5; 7 bases line up with TRBD2. V was clipped by 4 bases and J by 5 bases; unmatched bases: 5. The CDR3 spans 13 residues. Looked up from germline, CDR1 is SGHRS and CDR2 is YFSETQ. In DNA form, the CDR3 reads TGCGCCAGCAGCAAGGACGGGGGGGAGACCCAGTACTTC. Translated, it gives CASSKDGGETQYF.

This rearrangement joins TRBV2 to TRBJ2-1; 7 positions match TRBD2. Germline V CDR1 and CDR2: SNHLY, FYNNEI. V was pared by 6 bases and J by 10 bases, with 9 bases of the junction left unmatched. This CDR3 has 13 residues. CDR3 nucleotides: TGTGCCAGCAGAGGGACCAACGGGGGGGAGCAGTTCTTC. Protein sequence: CASRGTNGGEQFF.

The chain has TRBV12-3 or TRBV12-4 and TRBJ2-2, with TRBD1 identical over 8 bases. After removal of 3 bases from V and 3 bases from J, the junction contained 9 bases not matched to a gene. The CDR3 runs 17 residues. The CDR3 nucleotides read TGTGCCAGCAGTTTTATCCGGACAGGGATTGACACCGGGGAGCTGTTTTTT. Protein: CASSFIRTGIDTGELFF.

There are a few counts of this clonotype. The rearrangement joins TRBV6-5 to TRBJ1-5; D is ambiguous. CDR1 is MNHEY, CDR2 SVGAGI, per germline. Trimming shortened V by 3 bases and J by 2 bases, and 11 bases separated the two germline ends. CDR3 length: 15 amino acids. The CDR3 DNA sequence: TGTGCCAGCAGTTATCGGGTAGTCGGCAATCAGCCCCAGCATTTT. Residues: CASSYRVVGNQPQHF.

The genes are TRBV6-2 or TRBV6-3 and TRBJ2-7, with 7 nucleotides matching TRBD2. This CDR3 is built from 18 residues. Germline CDR1 is MNHEY and CDR2 is SVGEGT. The junction had 18 bases not matched to a gene; V was cut back by 6 bases and J by 1 base. The CDR3 bases are TGTGCCAGCAGACTTAATTTTTTTGGGGCTAGCGGATCCTACGAGCAGTACTTC. Translating it yields CASRLNFFGASGSYEQYF.

The chain is built from TRBV29-1 and TRBJ2-3, with TRBD1 matching 8 bases. Trimming removed 4 bases from V and 3 bases from J; junction bases left unmatched: 3. The CDR3 runs to 13 residues. Germline V lookup: CDR1 SQVTM, CDR2 ANQGSEA. CDR3 amino acids: CSVVRDRTDTQYF. For the CDR3, the DNA is TGCAGCGTTGTTAGGGACAGGACAGATACGCAGTATTTT.

The chain recombines TRBV24-1 with TRBJ2-5; tentatively, D is TRBD1 or TRBD2 (5 bases each). The CDR3 has 15 residues. The V end was cut by 3 bases, the J end by 5 bases, with 15 bases between. Germline CDR1 KGHDR, CDR2 SFDVKD. In DNA form, the CDR3 reads TGTGCCACCAGTGATAGGGGCCCCGGGGAGGAGACCCAGTACTTC. This sequence encodes CATSDRGPGEETQYF.

This clonotype turned up a few times. The CDR3 DNA follows: TGTGCCAGCTTGCAAGGACACCCGAATTCACCCCTCCACTTT. The encoded protein is CASLQGHPNSPLHF. The chain couples TRBV28 to TRBJ1-6; the D gene is possibly TRBD1 (5 bases). CDR1 is MDHEN, CDR2 SYDVKM, per germline. CDR3 length: 14 residues. Trimming took 8 bases from V and 7 from J, leaving 15 bases between them.